This T cell receptor (beta chain) is from a study of blood T cell repertoires in COVID-19. The overall study: PBMCs, B-cell-depleted T cells, or T cells were the source of the cDNA or gDNA that made up the material.

As originally analysed: Researchers report that nucleated cell counts were estimated from reference gene primer amplification. Profiled with immunoSEQ multiplex PCR; TCRdb holds only in-frame clones, not every one. V and J calls and clone size follow that table, whereas D and trimming were derived from the DNA. Among roughly 300,000 clones listed, more than 75% were seen once. From germline, CDR1 is SEHNR and CDR2 FQNEAQ (reference sequence). With 11 bases clipped from V and 1 base from J, the junction kept 3 bases outside the gene matches. This CDR3 has 12 amino acids. Enrollees, roughly 18 to 89 years old, lived in 24 US areas.

The V gene is TRBV7-9, the J gene TRBJ2-3; 7 positions match TRBD2. The sequence was obtained from a woman aged 18-29 years who had recovered from COVID-19. Sequenced input: PBMCs or T cells enriched from blood (not recorded which). The CDR3, as DNA: TGTGCCGGCGCGGGGGGCACAGATACGCAGTATTTT. Translated, it gives CAGAGGTDTQYF.